The clone carrying this T cell receptor (beta chain) was recorded at least ten times. These data belong to a study of low-dose radiotherapy and immunotherapy resistance in tumors. The overall study: Members of Cohort 2 were treated with 1 Gy per fraction every two weeks; their total was 13 Gy over 26 weeks. The treatment that patients received was intravenous nivolumab 240 mg every two weeks plus ipilimumab 1 mg/kg every six weeks.

TRAV- and TRBV-specific primers primed first-strand cDNA, covering alpha and beta chains. Amplification of TCRs used a constant-region primer and V-primer adapter for roughly 18 PCR cycles. Following isolation, mRNA was amplified via in vitro transcription. TCRdb reanalysed the reads using MiXCR and keeps one entry per CDR3 protein. The sample carries over 55,000 distinct CDR3 sequences, around 30% recorded once. Specified time point: before trial treatment. Donors, who were enrolled in a single-arm phase I dose-escalation trial, received nivolumab, ipilimumab, aspirin, low-dose cyclophosphamide and low-dose radiotherapy. CDR1 LGHNA and CDR2 YNFKEQ come from the germline V gene. This CDR3 comprises 16 residues. The ends lost 3 bases at V and 6 bases at J; junction bases unmatched: 12.

The sample here was PBMCs, taken before treatment. This TCR derives from a female donor with ovarian cancer. The rearrangement uses TRBV4-2 and TRBJ2-7; 9 bases line up with TRBD2. The CDR3 DNA is TGTGCCAGCAGCCAGGGCCGACTAGCGGTGGGGGGCGAGCAGTACTTC. This translates into CASSQGRLAVGGEQYF.